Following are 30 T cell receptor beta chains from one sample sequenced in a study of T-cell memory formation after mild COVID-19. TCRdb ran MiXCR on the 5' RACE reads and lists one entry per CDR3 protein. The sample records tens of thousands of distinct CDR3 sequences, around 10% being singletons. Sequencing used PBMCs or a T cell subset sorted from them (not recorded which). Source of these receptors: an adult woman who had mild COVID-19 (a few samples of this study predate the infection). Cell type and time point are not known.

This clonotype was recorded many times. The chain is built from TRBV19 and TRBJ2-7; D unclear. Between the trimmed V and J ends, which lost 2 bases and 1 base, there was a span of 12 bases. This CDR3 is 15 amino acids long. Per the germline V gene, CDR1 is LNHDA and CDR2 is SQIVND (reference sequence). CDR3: CASSISPKGSYEQYF. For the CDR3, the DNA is TGTGCCAGTAGTATATCACCAAAAGGTTCCTACGAGCAGTACTTC.

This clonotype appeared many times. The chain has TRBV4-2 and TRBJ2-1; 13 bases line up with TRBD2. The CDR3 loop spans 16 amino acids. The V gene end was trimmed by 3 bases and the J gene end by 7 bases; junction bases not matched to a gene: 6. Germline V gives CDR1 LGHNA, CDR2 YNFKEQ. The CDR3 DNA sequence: TGTGCCAGCAGCCAGGCGTTGACTAGCGGGAGGAATGAGCAGTTCTTC. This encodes CASSQALTSGRNEQFF.

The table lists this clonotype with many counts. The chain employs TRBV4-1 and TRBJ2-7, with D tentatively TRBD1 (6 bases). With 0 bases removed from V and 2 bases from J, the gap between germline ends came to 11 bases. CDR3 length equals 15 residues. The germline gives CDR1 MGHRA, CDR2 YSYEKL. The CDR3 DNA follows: TGCGCCAGCAGCCAAGAAGGGGGTTTACCCTACGAGCAGTACTTC. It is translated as CASSQEGGLPYEQYF.

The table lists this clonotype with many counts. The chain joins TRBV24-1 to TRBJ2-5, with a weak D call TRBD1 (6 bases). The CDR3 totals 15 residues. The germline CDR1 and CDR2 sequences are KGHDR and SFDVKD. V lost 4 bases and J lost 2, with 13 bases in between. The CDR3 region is CATSERTAPQETQYF. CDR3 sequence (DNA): TGTGCCACCAGTGAGCGGACAGCCCCGCAAGAGACCCAGTACTTC.

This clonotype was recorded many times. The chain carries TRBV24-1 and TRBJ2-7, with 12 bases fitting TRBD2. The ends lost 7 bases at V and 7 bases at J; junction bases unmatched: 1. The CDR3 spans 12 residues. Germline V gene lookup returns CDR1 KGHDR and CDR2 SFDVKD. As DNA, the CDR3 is TGTGCCACCAGAGGACTAGCGGGAGAGCAGTACTTC. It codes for CATRGLAGEQYF.

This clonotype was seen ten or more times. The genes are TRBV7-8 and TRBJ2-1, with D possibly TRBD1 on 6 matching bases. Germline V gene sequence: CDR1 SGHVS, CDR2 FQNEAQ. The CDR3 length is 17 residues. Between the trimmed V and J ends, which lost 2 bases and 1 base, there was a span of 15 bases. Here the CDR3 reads CASSLPRMRGSYNEQFF. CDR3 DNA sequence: TGTGCCAGCAGCTTACCCCGAATGAGGGGGTCCTACAATGAGCAGTTCTTC.

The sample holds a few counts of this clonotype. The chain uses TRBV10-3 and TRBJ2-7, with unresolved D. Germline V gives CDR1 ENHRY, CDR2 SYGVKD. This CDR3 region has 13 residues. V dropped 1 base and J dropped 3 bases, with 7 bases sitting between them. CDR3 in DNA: TGTGCCATCAGTGAGTGGGGAAGCTACGAGCAGTACTTC. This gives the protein CAISEWGSYEQYF.

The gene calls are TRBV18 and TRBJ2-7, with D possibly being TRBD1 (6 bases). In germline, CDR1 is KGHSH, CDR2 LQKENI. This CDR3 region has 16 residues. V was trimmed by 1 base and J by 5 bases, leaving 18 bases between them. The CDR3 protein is CASSPLGRQGRDEQYF. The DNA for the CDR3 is TGTGCCAGCTCACCACTCGGGCGGCAGGGGCGGGACGAGCAGTACTTC.

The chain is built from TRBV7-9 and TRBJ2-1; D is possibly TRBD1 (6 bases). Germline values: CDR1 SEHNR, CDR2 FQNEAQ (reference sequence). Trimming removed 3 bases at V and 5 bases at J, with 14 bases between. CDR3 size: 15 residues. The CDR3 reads CASSFVGAGDNEQFF. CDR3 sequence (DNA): TGTGCCAGCAGCTTTGTGGGGGCCGGGGACAATGAGCAGTTCTTC.

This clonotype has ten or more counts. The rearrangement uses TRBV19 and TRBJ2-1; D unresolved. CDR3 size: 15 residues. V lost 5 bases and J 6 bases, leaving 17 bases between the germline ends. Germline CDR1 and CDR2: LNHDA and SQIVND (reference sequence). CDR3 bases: TGTGCCAGTAGTCTCACGAGTACCCTGGCCAATGAGCAGTTCTTC. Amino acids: CASSLTSTLANEQFF.

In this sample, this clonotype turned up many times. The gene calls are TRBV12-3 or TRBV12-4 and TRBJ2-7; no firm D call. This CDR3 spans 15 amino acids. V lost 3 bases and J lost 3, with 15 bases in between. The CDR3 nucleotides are TGTGCCAGCAGTTTGGCCCTTGCGGACCACTACGAGCAGTACTTC. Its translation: CASSLALADHYEQYF.

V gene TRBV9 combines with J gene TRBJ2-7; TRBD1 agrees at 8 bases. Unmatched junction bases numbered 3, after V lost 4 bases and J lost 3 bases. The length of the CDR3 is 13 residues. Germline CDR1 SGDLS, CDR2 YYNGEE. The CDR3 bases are TGTGCCAGCAGCCAGGGACAGGTCTACGAGCAGTACTTC. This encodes CASSQGQVYEQYF.

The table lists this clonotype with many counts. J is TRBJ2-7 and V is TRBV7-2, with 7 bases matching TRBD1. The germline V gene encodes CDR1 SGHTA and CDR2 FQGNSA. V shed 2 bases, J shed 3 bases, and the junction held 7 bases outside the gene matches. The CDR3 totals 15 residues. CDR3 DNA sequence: TGTGCCAGCAGCTTAAGGACAGGTGCAAGCTACGAGCAGTACTTC. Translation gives CASSLRTGASYEQYF.

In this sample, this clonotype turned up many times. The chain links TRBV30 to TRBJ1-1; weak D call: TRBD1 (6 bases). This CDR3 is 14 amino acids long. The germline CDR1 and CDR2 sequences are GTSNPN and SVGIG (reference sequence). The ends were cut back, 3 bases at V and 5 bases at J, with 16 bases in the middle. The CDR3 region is CAWRFAAGETEAFF. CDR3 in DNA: TGTGCCTGGAGGTTCGCGGCAGGGGAAACTGAAGCTTTCTTT.

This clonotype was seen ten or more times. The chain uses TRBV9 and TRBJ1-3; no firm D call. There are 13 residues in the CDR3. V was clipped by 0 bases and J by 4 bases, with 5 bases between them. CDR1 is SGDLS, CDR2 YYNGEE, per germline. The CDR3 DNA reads TGTGCCAGCAGCGTAGAAGGGGGAAACACCATATATTTT. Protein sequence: CASSVEGGNTIYF.

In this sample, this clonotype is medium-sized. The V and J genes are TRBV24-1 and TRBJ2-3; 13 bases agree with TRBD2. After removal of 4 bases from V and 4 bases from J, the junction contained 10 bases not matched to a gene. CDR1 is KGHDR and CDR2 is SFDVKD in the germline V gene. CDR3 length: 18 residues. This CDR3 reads CATSDHRGLAGVSDTQYF. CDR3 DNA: TGTGCCACCAGTGACCATAGAGGACTAGCGGGGGTGTCAGATACGCAGTATTTT.

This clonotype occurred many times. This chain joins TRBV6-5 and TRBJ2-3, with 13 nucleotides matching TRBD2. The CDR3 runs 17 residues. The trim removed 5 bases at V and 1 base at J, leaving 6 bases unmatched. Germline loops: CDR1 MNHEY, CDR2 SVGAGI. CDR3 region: CASSRTSGSLGTDTQYF. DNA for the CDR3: TGTGCCAGCAGTCGGACTAGCGGGAGCCTCGGCACAGATACGCAGTATTTT.

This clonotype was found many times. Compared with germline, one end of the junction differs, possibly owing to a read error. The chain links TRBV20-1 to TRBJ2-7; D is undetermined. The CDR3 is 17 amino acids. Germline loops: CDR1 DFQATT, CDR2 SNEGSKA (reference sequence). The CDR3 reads CSARDLTRRGRSDEQYF. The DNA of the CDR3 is TGCAGTGCTAGAGATCTGACAAGGCGTGGGCGCTCCGACGAGCAGTACTTC.

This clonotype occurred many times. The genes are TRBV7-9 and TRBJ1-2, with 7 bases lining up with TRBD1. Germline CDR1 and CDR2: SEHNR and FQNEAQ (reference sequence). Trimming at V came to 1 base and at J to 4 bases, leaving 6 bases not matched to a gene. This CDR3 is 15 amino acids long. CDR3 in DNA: TGTGCCAGCAGCTTAGAGGGGACAGCCCTCTATGGCTACACCTTC. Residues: CASSLEGTALYGYTF.

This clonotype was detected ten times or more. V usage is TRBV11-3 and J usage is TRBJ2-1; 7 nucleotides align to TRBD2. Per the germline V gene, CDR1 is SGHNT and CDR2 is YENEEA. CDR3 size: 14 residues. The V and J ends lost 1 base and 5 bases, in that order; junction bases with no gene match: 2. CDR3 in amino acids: CASSLAGGDNEQFF. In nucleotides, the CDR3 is TGTGCCAGCAGCTTAGCGGGAGGAGACAATGAGCAGTTCTTC.

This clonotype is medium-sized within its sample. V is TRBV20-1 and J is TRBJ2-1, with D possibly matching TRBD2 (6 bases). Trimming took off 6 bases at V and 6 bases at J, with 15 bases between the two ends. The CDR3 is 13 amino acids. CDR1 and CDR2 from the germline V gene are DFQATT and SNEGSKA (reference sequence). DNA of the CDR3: TGCAGTGCCCAAGGGCGGGAACCCAATGAGCAGTTCTTC. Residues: CSAQGREPNEQFF.

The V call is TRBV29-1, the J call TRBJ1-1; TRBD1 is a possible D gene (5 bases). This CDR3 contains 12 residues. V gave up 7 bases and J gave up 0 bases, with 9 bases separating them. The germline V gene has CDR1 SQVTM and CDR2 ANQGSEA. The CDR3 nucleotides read TGCAGCGCCCTGACAGTGAACACTGAAGCTTTCTTT. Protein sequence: CSALTVNTEAFF.

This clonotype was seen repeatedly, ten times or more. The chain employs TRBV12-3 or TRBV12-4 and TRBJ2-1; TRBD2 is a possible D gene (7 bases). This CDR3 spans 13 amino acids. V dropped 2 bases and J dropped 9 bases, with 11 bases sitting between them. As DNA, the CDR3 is TGTGCCAGCAGTTTAAGGGAGGGGGGTGAGCAGTTCTTC. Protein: CASSLREGGEQFF.

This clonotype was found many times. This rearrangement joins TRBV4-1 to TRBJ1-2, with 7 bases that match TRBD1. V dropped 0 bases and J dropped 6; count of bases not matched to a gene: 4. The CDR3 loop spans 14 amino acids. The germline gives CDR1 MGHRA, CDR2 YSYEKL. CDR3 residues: CASSQENRGHGYTF. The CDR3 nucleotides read TGCGCCAGCAGCCAAGAAAACAGGGGACATGGCTACACCTTC.

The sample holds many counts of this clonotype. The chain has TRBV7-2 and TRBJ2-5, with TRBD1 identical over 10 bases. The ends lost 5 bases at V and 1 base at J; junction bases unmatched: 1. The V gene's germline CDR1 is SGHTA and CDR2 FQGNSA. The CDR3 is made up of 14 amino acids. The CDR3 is CASSRDRGQETQYF. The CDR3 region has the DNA TGTGCCAGCAGCCGGGACAGGGGCCAAGAGACCCAGTACTTC. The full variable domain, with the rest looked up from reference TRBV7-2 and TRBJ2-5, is GAGVSQSPSNKVTEKGKDVELRCDPISGHTALYWYRQSLGQGLEFLIYFQGNSAPDKSGLPSDRFSAERTGGSVSTLTIQRTQQEDSAVYLCASSRDRGQETQYFGPGTRLLVL.

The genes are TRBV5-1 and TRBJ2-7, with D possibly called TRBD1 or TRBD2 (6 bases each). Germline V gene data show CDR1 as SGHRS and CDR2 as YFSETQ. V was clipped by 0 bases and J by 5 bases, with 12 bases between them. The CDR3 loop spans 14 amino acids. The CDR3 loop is CASSLEPGADEQYF. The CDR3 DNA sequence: TGCGCCAGCAGCTTGGAACCGGGGGCGGACGAGCAGTACTTC.

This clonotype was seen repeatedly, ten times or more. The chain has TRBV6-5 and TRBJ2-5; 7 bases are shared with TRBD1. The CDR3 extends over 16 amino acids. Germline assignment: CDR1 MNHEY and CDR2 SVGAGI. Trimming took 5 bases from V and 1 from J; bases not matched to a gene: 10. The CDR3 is CASSARTGNLQETQYF. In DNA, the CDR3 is TGTGCCAGCAGTGCACGGACAGGTAACCTCCAAGAGACCCAGTACTTC.

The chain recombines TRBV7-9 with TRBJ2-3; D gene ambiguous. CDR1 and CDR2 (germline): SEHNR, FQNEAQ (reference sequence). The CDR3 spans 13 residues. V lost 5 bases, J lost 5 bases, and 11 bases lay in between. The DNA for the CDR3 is TGTGCCAGCAGCCCTCCGGCCGAAGATACGCAGTATTTT. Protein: CASSPPAEDTQYF.

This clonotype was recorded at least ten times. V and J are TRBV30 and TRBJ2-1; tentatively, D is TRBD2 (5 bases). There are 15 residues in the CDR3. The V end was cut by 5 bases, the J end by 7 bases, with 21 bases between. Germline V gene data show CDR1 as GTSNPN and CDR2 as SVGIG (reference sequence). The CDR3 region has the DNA TGTGCCTGGGACCAAGGGAGCCGGATTGGAAATGAGCAGTTCTTC. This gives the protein CAWDQGSRIGNEQFF.

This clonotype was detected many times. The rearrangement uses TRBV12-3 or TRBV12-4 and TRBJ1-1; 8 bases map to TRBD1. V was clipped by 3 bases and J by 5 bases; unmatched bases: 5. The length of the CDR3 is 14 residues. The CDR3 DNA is TGTGCCAGCAGTTTTACAGGGGGGATAACTGAAGCTTTCTTT. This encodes CASSFTGGITEAFF.